This paragraph reports one TCR beta chain. Its antigen target is currently unknown. Base qualities are missing; no much larger clone stands one base away. Each collaborating institution followed its own protocols to collect whole blood in K2EDTA tubes. Collaborator samples were shipped for TCRbeta analysis as frozen whole blood, isolated PBMCs, or DNA extracted from either sample type. The V end loses 2 bases and the J end loses 4 bases, and a stretch of 14 bases separates them. The CDR3, cysteine through phenylalanine, is 15 amino acids long. Here the CDR3 DNA is all that survives: 45 bases in frame from base 1. CDR1 ENHRY and CDR2 SYGVKD were looked up in the germline V gene. TCRbeta CDR3 regions were amplified from genomic DNA using the immunoSEQ Assay, a bias-controlled multiplex PCR. The authors' pipeline ran thus. Nucleated cell counts per sample were estimated from amplification of reference gene primers within the assay. Sequence reads were collapsed and filtered to measure the absolute abundance of every unique TCRbeta CDR3 rearrangement. Productive Simpson clonality was computed per sample as the square root of Simpson's diversity index over productive rearrangements. Drawn from immuneACCESS, this table holds only the in-frame rearrangements with V and J called that TCRdb kept. Clones are partly lost; checked studies trace under half to an unresolved V gene and leave the rest unexplained. Clone size and the V and J calls come from that table; the DNA yielded D and trimming. The sample records about 59,000 clones, roughly 70% of which are singletons. Together, the top ten hold approximately 15% of the sample.

This sample is part of a study of blood T cell repertoires in COVID-19 (dated by TCRdb to 2019 to 2021). Broadly, across the study: Collaborator samples came from the United States, Italy and Spain and covered acute and convalescent phases of COVID-19. The prospective study material was composed of cDNA or gDNA derived from T cells, B-cell-depleted T cells, or PBMCs. Subjects who had been exposed to COVID-19, were actively infected with it, or had recovered from it provided the deeply sampled blood TCRbeta repertoires that made up the dataset. A freely available public database, intended as a resource for researchers studying the immune response to SARS-CoV-2, is where the repertoires were released. Samples were obtained from the ongoing ImmuneRACE study (first 160 participants) and from roughly 1,300 subjects provided by 6 global collaborators. Sample metadata almost always included a de-identified subject ID, COVID-19 status, age in years and sex. Where HLA class I and class II types were available, the types were taken from metadata supplied by the sample provider, not from assay-based typing.

Summary of the overall study and its limitations: How much clinical and demographic metadata was included differed by source and by participant, and the metadata was provided uncurated.

The sequenced sample consisted of peripheral blood. The sequence derives from a woman in her seventies with acute or convalescent COVID-19. The V and J segments used are TRBV10-3 and TRBJ1-1; no D gene can be assigned with confidence. The bases read TGTGCCATCAGTGAGAGTACAGCCGGGATCACTGAAGCTTTCTTT. This translates into CAISESTAGITEAFF.